Below, 10 T cell receptor beta chains from the same sample are listed, as sequenced in a study of blood T cell repertoires in COVID-19. Generated by immunoSEQ multiplex PCR, the TCRdb table keeps only in-frame clones and is missing some. The sample holds roughly 300,000 clones, about four fifths seen once. What was sequenced was peripheral blood. The receptors here all came from a human donor with COVID-19, enrolled during active disease. The donor label of this sample is uncertain.

The chain has TRBV6-5 and TRBJ1-3, with 11 nucleotides matching TRBD1. The germline CDR1 and CDR2 sequences are MNHEY and SVGAGI. The trim removed 4 bases at V and 2 bases at J, leaving 1 base unmatched. This CDR3 has 15 residues. CDR3 DNA sequence: TGTGCCAGCAGTTGGGGACAGGGGGCTGGAAACACCATATATTTT. Its protein product is CASSWGQGAGNTIYF.

This rearrangement joins TRBV19 to TRBJ2-6, with TRBD2 identical over 7 bases. Germline CDR1 reads LNHDA; CDR2 reads SQIVND (reference sequence). This CDR3 contains 17 residues. Trimming cost V 5 bases and J 2 bases; bases outside gene matches: 9. The CDR3 protein is CASSLVGGPAGANVLTF. The DNA for the CDR3 is TGTGCCAGTAGTTTAGTGGGAGGGCCTGCTGGGGCCAACGTCCTGACTTTC.

The V and J genes are TRBV6-5 and TRBJ2-1; possibly TRBD2 for D (5 bases). Trimming removed 6 bases from V and 8 bases from J, with 17 bases in between. The CDR3 consists of 14 residues. Per germline, CDR1 MNHEY and CDR2 SVGAGI. The CDR3 bases are TGTGCCAGCAGCCCATCTCCGACGCGGGATGAGCAGTTCTTC. Translating gives CASSPSPTRDEQFF.

This clone was recorded a few times. The chain recombines TRBV28 with TRBJ2-2; D is undetermined. Germline V gene sequence: CDR1 MDHEN, CDR2 SYDVKM. This CDR3 spans 18 amino acids. V lost 3 bases and J lost 0, with 17 bases in between. The CDR3 DNA reads TGTGCCAGCAGTTTGCCGCTCCTGCAACTTTCGAACACCGGGGAGCTGTTTTTT. Translated, it gives CASSLPLLQLSNTGELFF. The complete variable domain, with remaining parts taken from reference TRBV28 and TRBJ2-2, reads DVKVTQSSRYLVKRTGEKVFLECVQDMDHENMFWYRQDPGLGLRLIYFSYDVKMKEKGDIPEGYSVSREKKERFSLILESASTNQTSMYLCASSLPLLQLSNTGELFFGEGSRLTVL.

The chain couples TRBV15 to TRBJ2-1; possible D gene TRBD2, 5 bases. The germline gives CDR1 LNHNV, CDR2 YYDKDF (reference sequence). V gave up 0 bases and J gave up 1 base, with 7 bases separating them. The CDR3 has 15 residues. Written as DNA, the CDR3 is TGTGCCACCAGCAGAGATAGAGGGTCCTACAATGAGCAGTTCTTC. Its translation: CATSRDRGSYNEQFF.

CDR3 protein: CAWTGGREQPQHF. The DNA of the CDR3 is TGTGCCTGGACAGGGGGCAGGGAGCAGCCCCAGCATTTT. V is TRBV30 and J is TRBJ1-5; 8 positions match TRBD1. The CDR3 loop spans 13 amino acids. J gave up 7 bases and V 4 bases, and 6 bases lay outside the gene matches. The germline gives CDR1 GTSNPN, CDR2 SVGIG (reference sequence). Full variable domain (outside the CDR3, taken from reference TRBV30 and TRBJ1-5): SQTIHQWPATLVQPVGSPLSLECTVEGTSNPNLYWYRQAAGRGLQLLFYSVGIGQISSEVPQNLSASRPQDRQFILSSKKLLLSDSGFYLCAWTGGREQPQHFGDGTRLSIL.

V usage is TRBV9 and J usage is TRBJ2-3, with unresolved D. CDR3 length equals 13 residues. Germline lookup yields CDR1 SGDLS and CDR2 YYNGEE. Deletions cut 0 bases from V and 8 bases from J, with 10 bases between. CDR3 in amino acids: CASSVVGSGTQYF. DNA of the CDR3: TGTGCCAGCAGCGTAGTCGGTTCCGGTACGCAGTATTTT.

The CDR3 sequence: CSASPPGGYYEQYF. In DNA form, the CDR3 reads TGCAGTGCTAGTCCCCCAGGGGGGTACTACGAGCAGTACTTC. The chain has TRBV20-1 and TRBJ2-7; D is perhaps TRBD1 (7 bases). This CDR3 is 14 amino acids long. Trimming took 3 bases from V and 3 from J, leaving 15 bases between them. The germline V gene has CDR1 DFQATT and CDR2 SNEGSKA (reference sequence).

The chain uses TRBV7-3 and TRBJ1-2, with 8 bases identical to TRBD1. Germline-derived CDR1 and CDR2 are SGHTA and FQGTGA. After removal of 3 bases from V and 4 bases from J, the junction contained 4 bases not matched to a gene. The CDR3 contains 14 residues. CDR3 coding DNA: TGTGCCAGCAGCTTGACAGGGGCGGGCTATGGCTACACCTTC. Translating gives CASSLTGAGYGYTF.

This sequence joins TRBV3-1 (or the pseudogene TRBV3-2) and TRBJ2-2, with D possibly TRBD2 on 5 matching bases. The CDR3 has 15 amino acids. Trimming left V 1 base short and J 7 bases short, with 13 bases between. Per germline, CDR1 LGHDT and CDR2 YNNKEL (reference sequence). CDR3 protein: CASSQGALRGGELFF. CDR3 nucleotide sequence: TGTGCCAGCAGCCAAGGGGCGCTCCGGGGCGGGGAGCTGTTTTTT.